This TCR beta chain appears in the sequencing data of a study of blood T cell repertoires in COVID-19. Study overall: The study drew acute and convalescent COVID-19 samples from the United States, Italy and Spain. From T cells, B-cell-depleted T cells, or PBMCs came the material, which was cDNA or gDNA.

Methods used by the authors: Estimation of nucleated cell counts relied on the amplification of reference gene primers. Libraries were prepared by immunoSEQ multiplex PCR; TCRdb keeps only in-frame clonotypes and omits some of them. The V and J calls and the clone size are those of that table, but D and trimming were determined from the DNA. The sample consists of hundreds of thousands of clones, 85% to 90% of them appearing once. Sequences were obtained from peripheral blood. The clonotype was recovered from a woman under 30 with acute or convalescent COVID-19.

The CDR3 sequence: CASSHRPAASSVTYNEQFF. Here the CDR3 DNA reads TGTGCCAGCAGCCATAGACCGGCGGCTTCAAGCGTGACCTACAATGAGCAGTTCTTC. The rearrangement uses TRBV4-2 and TRBJ2-1; D remains unclear. The CDR3 is 19 residues long. The germline CDR1 and CDR2 sequences are LGHNA and YNFKEQ. Trimming pared 3 bases from V and 2 bases from J, leaving 23 bases between.